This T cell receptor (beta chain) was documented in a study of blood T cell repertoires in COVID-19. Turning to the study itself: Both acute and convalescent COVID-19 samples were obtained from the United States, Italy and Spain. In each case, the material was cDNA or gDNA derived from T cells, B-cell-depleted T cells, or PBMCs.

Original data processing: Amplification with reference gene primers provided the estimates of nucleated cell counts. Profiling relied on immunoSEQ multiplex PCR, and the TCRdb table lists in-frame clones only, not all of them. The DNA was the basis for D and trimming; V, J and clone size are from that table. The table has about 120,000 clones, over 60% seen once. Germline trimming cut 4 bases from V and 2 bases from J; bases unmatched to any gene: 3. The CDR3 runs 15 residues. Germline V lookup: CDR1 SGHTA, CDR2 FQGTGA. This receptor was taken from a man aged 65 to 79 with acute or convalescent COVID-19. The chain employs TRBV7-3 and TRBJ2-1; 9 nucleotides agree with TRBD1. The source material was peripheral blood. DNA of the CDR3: TGTGCCAGCAGCTCAAGACAGGGGGCCTACAATGAGCAGTTCTTC. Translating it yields CASSSRQGAYNEQFF.